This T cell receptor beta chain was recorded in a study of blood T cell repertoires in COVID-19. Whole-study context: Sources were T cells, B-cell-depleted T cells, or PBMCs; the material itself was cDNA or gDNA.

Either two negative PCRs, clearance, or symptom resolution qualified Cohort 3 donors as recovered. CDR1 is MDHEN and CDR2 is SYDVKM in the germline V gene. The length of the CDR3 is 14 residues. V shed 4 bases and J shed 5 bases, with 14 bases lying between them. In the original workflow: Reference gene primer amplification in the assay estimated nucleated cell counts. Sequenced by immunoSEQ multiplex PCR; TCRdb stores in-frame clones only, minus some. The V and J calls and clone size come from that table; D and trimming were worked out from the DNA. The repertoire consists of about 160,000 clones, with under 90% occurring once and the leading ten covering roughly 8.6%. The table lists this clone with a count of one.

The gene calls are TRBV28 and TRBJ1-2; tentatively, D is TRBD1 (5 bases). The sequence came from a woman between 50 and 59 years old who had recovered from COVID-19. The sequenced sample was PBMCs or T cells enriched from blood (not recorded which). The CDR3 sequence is CASSSASDSYGYTF. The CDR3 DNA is TGTGCCAGCAGTTCCGCCTCTGACAGTTATGGCTACACCTTC.